This entry lists 30 T cell receptor beta chains sequenced from one sample in a study of shared clonotypes between healthy human individuals. Clones were read by immunoSEQ multiplex PCR, and TCRdb kept only the in-frame ones, dropping some. In the table there are some 2,000,000 clones, under 97% of which are singletons. The specimen was naive CD4+ T cells sorted from blood. Subset: CD45RA+ positively selected. Every receptor here comes from a man younger than 30 in good health.

V usage is TRBV5-4 and J usage is TRBJ1-2; 8 nucleotides line up with TRBD1. The CDR3 consists of 14 residues. Losses at the gene ends were 5 bases for V and 8 bases for J; bases not matched to a gene: 11. Germline V gives CDR1 SGHNT, CDR2 YYREEE (reference sequence). CDR3 amino acids: CASSPTGGIYGYTF. Here the CDR3 DNA reads TGTGCCAGCAGTCCCACAGGGGGAATTTACGGCTACACCTTC.

Note on this clone: The same CDR3 can be traced to other DNA sequences in this sample. This sequence joins TRBV7-9 and TRBJ2-5, with D hard to call. Trimming cost V 1 base and J 5 bases, with 5 bases left between them. Germline CDR1 and CDR2: SEHNR and FQNEAQ (reference sequence). This CDR3 is 12 amino acids long. CDR3 sequence: CASSLVQETQYF. CDR3 DNA: TGTGCCAGCAGCTTAGTTCAGGAGACCCAGTACTTC. The whole variable domain, remainder taken from reference TRBV7-9 and TRBJ2-5, is DTGVSQNPRHKITKRGQNVTFRCDPISEHNRLYWYRQTLGQGPEFLTYFQNEAQLEKSRLLSDRFSAERPKGSFSTLEIQRTEQGDSAMYLCASSLVQETQYFGPGTRLLVL.

The chain recombines TRBV30 with TRBJ2-5; 9 bases fit TRBD1. Looked up from germline, CDR1 is GTSNPN and CDR2 is SVGIG (reference sequence). There are 17 residues in the CDR3. V trimming: 0 bases; J trimming: 5 bases; junction bases outside the gene matches: 13. The CDR3 loop reads CAWSVSRTGDGQETQYF. CDR3 DNA: TGTGCCTGGAGTGTATCCCGGACAGGGGACGGTCAGGAGACCCAGTACTTC.

The gene calls are TRBV5-8 and TRBJ2-7; TRBD1 agrees at 7 bases. The junction had 8 bases not matched to a gene; V was cut back by 0 bases and J by 2 bases. Germline V CDR1 and CDR2: SGHTS, YDEGEE. The CDR3 is made up of 16 amino acids. The CDR3 region is CASSLEQTGWPYEQYF. The CDR3 DNA sequence: TGTGCCAGCAGCTTGGAACAGACAGGGTGGCCCTACGAGCAGTACTTC. Using reference TRBV5-8 and TRBJ2-7 for the parts outside the CDR3, the full variable domain is EAGVTQSPTHLIKTRGQQATLRCSPISGHTSVYWYQQALGLGLQFLLWYDEGEERNRGNFPPRFSGRQFPNYSSELNVNALELEDSALYLCASSLEQTGWPYEQYFGPGTRLTVT.

The chain carries TRBV7-9 and TRBJ2-3, with unresolved D. Trimming pared 8 bases from V and 4 bases from J, leaving 10 bases between. This CDR3 region has 12 residues. CDR1 and CDR2 from the germline V gene are SEHNR and FQNEAQ (reference sequence). The CDR3 protein is CASGFSADTQYF. The CDR3 DNA is TGTGCCAGCGGATTTAGTGCAGATACGCAGTATTTT.

This clone was detected once. V gene TRBV29-1 combines with J gene TRBJ2-5, with 7 bases fitting TRBD1. TRBJ2-7 explains the end of the DNA better; the J call may be wrong. Germline CDR1 and CDR2: SQVTM and ANQGSEA. This CDR3 region has 14 residues. CDR3 nucleotides: TGCAGCGCTAGACCTACAGGGGTTGTCGACGAGCAGTACTTC. It codes for CSARPTGVVDEQYF.

The chain is built from TRBV28 and TRBJ2-7; 11 positions match TRBD2. This CDR3 spans 14 amino acids. Per germline, CDR1 MDHEN and CDR2 SYDVKM. With V trimmed by 6 bases and J by 2 bases, 3 bases remained unmatched. CDR3 sequence reads: CASRLAGVTYEQYF. The CDR3 DNA reads TGTGCCAGCAGACTAGCGGGGGTAACCTACGAGCAGTACTTC.

The V gene is TRBV7-9, the J gene TRBJ1-2, with D maybe TRBD1 (5 bases). The CDR3 is 17 amino acids. Germline-derived CDR1 and CDR2 are SEHNR and FQNEAQ (reference sequence). V lost 1 base and J lost 3, with 18 bases in between. The CDR3 region is CASSLVPLGERYYGYTF. For the CDR3, the DNA is TGTGCCAGCAGCTTAGTCCCTTTGGGGGAGAGGTACTATGGCTACACCTTC.

About this clone: The sample contains more than one DNA sequence encoding this CDR3. The chain is built from TRBV5-1 and TRBJ2-7; 10 bases fit TRBD1. The V and J ends lost 4 bases and 7 bases, in that order; junction bases with no gene match: 5. The germline gives CDR1 SGHRS, CDR2 YFSETQ. There are 13 residues in the CDR3. The CDR3 is CASSPRDRGEQYF. The CDR3 nucleotides read TGCGCCAGCAGCCCCCGGGACAGGGGAGAGCAGTACTTC.

The chain employs TRBV27 and TRBJ2-1, with a possible D match to TRBD2 (6 bases). Trimming left V 6 bases short and J 6 bases short, with 21 bases between. Germline CDR1 is MNHEY and CDR2 is SMNVEV (reference sequence). The CDR3 sequence is 16 residues long. The CDR3 spells CASSRPPGLASNEQFF. Written as DNA, the CDR3 is TGTGCCAGCAGCCGCCCTCCGGGACTCGCTAGCAATGAGCAGTTCTTC.

The chain carries TRBV7-3 and TRBJ2-1; 9 bases align to TRBD2. Losses at the gene ends were 4 bases for V and 4 bases for J; bases not matched to a gene: 11. The CDR3 covers 17 residues. Germline V CDR1 and CDR2: SGHTA, FQGTGA. The CDR3 loop reads CASSSGGSGGSYNEQFF. CDR3 sequence (DNA): TGTGCCAGCAGCTCTGGAGGTAGCGGGGGATCTTACAATGAGCAGTTCTTC. Variable domain in full (rest from reference TRBV7-3 and TRBJ2-1): GAGVSQTPSNKVTEKGKYVELRCDPISGHTALYWYRQSLGQGPEFLIYFQGTGAADDSGLPNDRFFAVRPEGSVSTLKIQRTERGDSAVYLCASSSGGSGGSYNEQFFGPGTRLTVL.

The chain carries TRBV5-5 and TRBJ1-2; 8 bases line up with TRBD1. The germline V gene encodes CDR1 SGHKS and CDR2 YYEKEE (reference sequence). The CDR3 runs to 14 residues. The V gene end was trimmed by 1 base and the J gene end by 5 bases; junction bases not matched to a gene: 4. CDR3 DNA sequence: TGTGCCAGCAGCTTGATCCAGGGGGCATATGGCTACACCTTC. It specifies CASSLIQGAYGYTF.

The rearrangement joins TRBV12-5 to TRBJ1-5; 9 bases fit TRBD1. V shed 0 bases and J 1 base; nucleotides not matched to a gene: 16. CDR1 is LGHNT, CDR2 FRNRAP, per germline. CDR3 length equals 21 residues. As DNA, the CDR3 is TGTGCTAGTGGTTTGGTTCCCGCCGGGACCGGGACAGGGTGGAGCAATCAGCCCCAGCATTTT. It is translated as CASGLVPAGTGTGWSNQPQHF.

This clone was seen a single time. This chain connects TRBV27 to TRBJ2-5, with 12 positions matching TRBD1. J gave up 4 bases and V 3 bases, and 6 bases lay outside the gene matches. The CDR3 length is 16 residues. Germline V gene lookup returns CDR1 MNHEY and CDR2 SMNVEV (reference sequence). The CDR3 loop is CASSFRGTGGRETQYF. Written as DNA, the CDR3 is TGTGCCAGCAGTTTCCGAGGGACAGGGGGCAGAGAGACCCAGTACTTC.

The V and J genes are TRBV9 and TRBJ2-2; D call uncertain. CDR3 length equals 14 residues. Trimming left V 2 bases short and J 3 bases short, with 8 bases between. Germline CDR1 SGDLS, CDR2 YYNGEE. CDR3: CASSVRQHTGELFF. Here the CDR3 DNA reads TGTGCCAGCAGCGTCCGTCAGCACACCGGGGAGCTGTTTTTT.

This sequence joins TRBV13 and TRBJ1-1, with 8 bases matching TRBD1. With V trimmed by 4 bases and J by 1 base, 5 bases remained unmatched. Germline V lookup: CDR1 PRHDT, CDR2 FYEKMQ (reference sequence). This CDR3 contains 15 residues. The CDR3 spells CASSSYRGANTEAFF. CDR3 sequence (DNA): TGTGCCAGCAGCTCCTACAGGGGGGCGAACACTGAAGCTTTCTTT.

The chain couples TRBV4-2 to TRBJ1-1; D is perhaps TRBD1 (5 bases). Trimming removed 0 bases at V and 3 bases at J, with 14 bases between. The CDR3 sequence is 16 residues long. Germline CDR1 LGHNA, CDR2 YNFKEQ. The CDR3 DNA reads TGTGCCAGCAGCCAAGATTTGGGGGGTAGGGACACTGAAGCTTTCTTT. Translation gives CASSQDLGGRDTEAFF.

This chain connects TRBV28 to TRBJ1-4; TRBD1 agrees at 8 bases. The V segment lost 7 bases and the J segment 7 bases; nucleotides outside the gene matches: 8. The CDR3 contains 14 residues. In germline, CDR1 is MDHEN, CDR2 SYDVKM. The CDR3 loop is CASKQGGLFEKLFF. The DNA of the CDR3 is TGTGCCAGCAAACAGGGGGGACTATTTGAAAAACTGTTTTTT.

This sequence joins TRBV5-1 and TRBJ2-3, with 7 positions matching TRBD2. Trimming removed 4 bases from V and 0 bases from J; junction bases left unmatched: 8. Looked up from germline, CDR1 is SGHRS and CDR2 is YFSETQ. The CDR3 consists of 16 residues. The CDR3 DNA sequence: TGCGCCAGCAGCCTCGAACCCGGGGGGAGCACAGATACGCAGTATTTT. It codes for CASSLEPGGSTDTQYF.

The V call is TRBV6-1, the J call TRBJ1-1; D gene uncertain. The CDR3 length is 14 residues. V was shortened by 3 bases and J by 0 bases, with 8 bases between the two germline ends. Germline loops: CDR1 MNHNS, CDR2 SASEGT. CDR3 in amino acids: CASSETAVNTEAFF. DNA for the CDR3: TGTGCCAGCAGTGAGACGGCAGTGAACACTGAAGCTTTCTTT.

The gene calls are TRBV7-2 and TRBJ1-6; maybe TRBD1 (6 bases). V was clipped by 4 bases and J by 10 bases, with 14 bases between them. The CDR3 is 14 amino acids. From germline, CDR1 is SGHTA and CDR2 FQGNSA. The CDR3 DNA is TGTGCCAGCAGCTCCCGCACAGGGAAGTCACCCCTCCACTTT. It is translated as CASSSRTGKSPLHF.

V usage is TRBV27 and J usage is TRBJ2-7; D call uncertain. The CDR3 is made up of 13 amino acids. The germline gives CDR1 MNHEY, CDR2 SMNVEV (reference sequence). The V and J ends lost 3 bases and 6 bases respectively, with 12 bases between them. The CDR3 protein is CASSFVGKGEQYF. The CDR3 nucleotides are TGTGCCAGCAGTTTTGTTGGGAAGGGCGAGCAGTACTTC.

This clone was seen a single time. The chain is built from TRBV6-6 and TRBJ2-1, with D possibly matching TRBD2 (5 bases). Deletions cut 5 bases from V and 4 bases from J, with 18 bases between. CDR1 is MNHNY and CDR2 is SVGAGI in the germline V gene (reference sequence). CDR3 length equals 16 residues. The DNA for the CDR3 is TGTGCCAGCAGTCCCCCGCGGAGCGGCGGATACAATGAGCAGTTCTTC. It is translated as CASSPPRSGGYNEQFF.

V and J are TRBV7-3 and TRBJ2-3; possible D gene TRBD2, 7 bases. The CDR3 length is 14 residues. Trimming removed 5 bases at V and 6 bases at J, with 15 bases between. Germline V lookup: CDR1 SGHTA, CDR2 FQGTGA. The CDR3 here is CASSKGGPQDTQYF. The DNA for the CDR3 is TGTGCCAGCAGCAAGGGGGGGCCTCAGGATACGCAGTATTTT.

This chain uses TRBV5-1 with TRBJ2-2; D gene ambiguous. Germline CDR1 SGHRS, CDR2 YFSETQ. V lost 7 bases to trimming and J lost 1 base, with 11 bases between them. The CDR3 covers 14 residues. CDR3: CASFPQMNTGELFF. In DNA form, the CDR3 reads TGCGCCAGCTTTCCGCAGATGAACACCGGGGAGCTGTTTTTT.

This clone was picked up one time. The chain uses TRBV19 and TRBJ1-4; 8 bases align to TRBD1. The CDR3 sequence is 17 residues long. V shed 6 bases, J shed 4 bases, and the junction held 13 bases outside the gene matches. Germline values: CDR1 LNHDA, CDR2 SQIVND (reference sequence). CDR3 in amino acids: CASRGPGQGGSNEKLFF. The CDR3 nucleotides read TGTGCCAGTAGAGGCCCAGGACAGGGTGGAAGTAATGAAAAACTGTTTTTT.

Points on this clone: Other DNA sequences in this sample translate to the same CDR3. This rearrangement joins TRBV19 to TRBJ2-7; a weak D match, TRBD2 (5 bases). With 3 bases removed from V and 1 base from J, the gap between germline ends came to 13 bases. Germline CDR1 is LNHDA and CDR2 is SQIVND (reference sequence). This CDR3 region has 15 residues. For the CDR3, the DNA is TGTGCCAGTAGTATCGGCCCATCGGGATCCTACGAGCAGTACTTC. Its translation is CASSIGPSGSYEQYF.

This clone has only a few counts. The genes are TRBV5-4 and TRBJ1-2; D unresolved. CDR3 length: 13 residues. V dropped 4 bases and J dropped 2 bases, with 9 bases sitting between them. The germline CDR1 and CDR2 sequences are SGHNT and YYREEE (reference sequence). The chain's CDR3 is CASSGNVNYGYTF. CDR3 DNA: TGTGCCAGCAGCGGGAACGTCAACTATGGCTACACCTTC.

V gene TRBV6-1 combines with J gene TRBJ1-1; TRBD1 might be the D (5 bases). Germline V gene lookup returns CDR1 MNHNS and CDR2 SASEGT. V lost 4 bases and J lost 4, with 13 bases in between. This CDR3 is 14 amino acids long. This chain's CDR3 is CASSVRQRITEAFF. For the CDR3, the DNA is TGTGCCAGCAGTGTAAGACAGAGAATCACTGAAGCTTTCTTT.

This clone was seen once. The chain joins TRBV30 to TRBJ1-5, with D uncertain. The germline CDR1 and CDR2 sequences are GTSNPN and SVGIG (reference sequence). Trimming took off 3 bases at V and 4 bases at J, with 19 bases between the two ends. The CDR3 runs 16 residues. The CDR3 region is CAWSRQRARGNQPQHF. Written as DNA, the CDR3 is TGTGCCTGGAGCCGCCAGCGGGCCCGGGGAAATCAGCCCCAGCATTTT.